Listed here are 9 T cell receptor beta chains from one sample, sequenced in a study of OX40 agonist ivuxolimab in advanced cancers. TCRdb keeps only in-frame clones here, not all; method: immunoSEQ multiplex PCR. The sample lists some 33,000 clones; about 81% were seen once. The material sequenced was CD4+ or CD8+ T cells sorted from blood, taken in a trial of the OX40 agonist ivuxolimab. These receptor sequences come from an adult with an advanced solid tumor such as melanoma, head and neck, liver or kidney cancer.

This chain uses TRBV7-6 with TRBJ2-3; 9 nucleotides align to TRBD1. CDR1 SGHVS and CDR2 FNYEAQ come from the germline V gene. V shed 4 bases and J 3 bases; nucleotides not matched to a gene: 5. This CDR3 has 15 residues. CDR3 nucleotides: TGTGCCAGCAGCTGGACAGGGGTGATAACAGATACGCAGTATTTT. Residues: CASSWTGVITDTQYF.

This chain joins TRBV29-1 and TRBJ2-1; perhaps TRBD2 as D (6 bases). V shed 1 base and J shed 6 bases, with 10 bases lying between them. Germline CDR1 and CDR2: SQVTM and ANQGSEA. The CDR3 loop spans 13 amino acids. The CDR3 nucleotides read TGCAGCGTTGAAGGCCAGACTAGCAATGAGCAGTTCTTC. It translates to CSVEGQTSNEQFF.

This rearrangement joins TRBV28 to TRBJ2-7; possibly TRBD1 for D (6 bases). The ends were cut back, 3 bases at V and 0 bases at J, with 12 bases in the middle. The V gene's germline CDR1 is MDHEN and CDR2 SYDVKM. The CDR3 contains 15 residues. CDR3 sequence (DNA): TGTGCCAGCAGTTTGTTCAGGGGCCTCTCCTACGAGCAGTACTTC. It codes for CASSLFRGLSYEQYF.

This clone has just one count. The chain recombines TRBV19 with TRBJ2-7, with 8 positions matching TRBD2. Per the germline V gene, CDR1 is LNHDA and CDR2 is SQIVND (reference sequence). Unmatched junction bases numbered 9, after V lost 3 bases and J lost 5 bases. This CDR3 spans 15 amino acids. Here the CDR3 reads CASSIGLAGVNEQYF. The CDR3 DNA sequence: TGTGCCAGTAGTATCGGCCTAGCGGGTGTCAACGAGCAGTACTTC.

The V call is TRBV5-1, the J call TRBJ2-1; 8 bases line up with TRBD1. CDR3 length: 16 residues. In germline, CDR1 is SGHRS, CDR2 YFSETQ. V shed 0 bases and J 3 bases; nucleotides not matched to a gene: 5. The CDR3 is CASSLAGQGGYNEQFF. In DNA form, the CDR3 reads TGCGCCAGCAGCTTGGCCGGACAGGGTGGCTACAATGAGCAGTTCTTC.

Judged by abundance, this clone is medium-sized. The chain combines TRBV5-3 with TRBJ2-7; maybe TRBD1 (6 bases). TRBV5-3 has ORF status, its function being uncertain. Trimming removed 4 bases from V and 4 bases from J, with 18 bases in between. The CDR3 loop spans 15 amino acids. In DNA form, the CDR3 reads TGTGCCAGAAGCCCAATGTCAGGGGTTGGATACGAGCAGTACTTC. Amino acids: CARSPMSGVGYEQYF.

V is TRBV27 and J is TRBJ1-5, with TRBD1 as a possible D gene (6 bases). The CDR3 runs to 16 residues. V was pared by 3 bases and J by 0 bases, with 12 bases between. CDR1 and CDR2 (germline): MNHEY, SMNVEV (reference sequence). The CDR3 loop is CASSFRGLASNQPQHF. The CDR3 DNA follows: TGTGCCAGCAGTTTCCGGGGGCTAGCTAGCAATCAGCCCCAGCATTTT.

This chain uses TRBV6-6 with TRBJ1-2; D ambiguous. The CDR3 contains 12 residues. V was shortened by 6 bases and J by 6 bases, with 11 bases between the two germline ends. Germline-derived CDR1 and CDR2 are MNHNY and SVGAGI (reference sequence). DNA of the CDR3: TGTGCCAGCAGCCCCCATAGGAATGGCTACACCTTC. Amino acids: CASSPHRNGYTF.

J is TRBJ2-1 and V is TRBV4-1, with TRBD2 as a possible D gene (6 bases). Germline CDR1 reads MGHRA; CDR2 reads YSYEKL. With 0 bases removed from V and 0 bases from J, the gap between germline ends came to 9 bases. This CDR3 has 16 residues. CDR3 loop: CASSQEGGSSYNEQFF. The CDR3, as DNA: TGCGCCAGCAGCCAAGAGGGGGGAAGCTCCTACAATGAGCAGTTCTTC.